The clone carrying this TCR beta chain was found many times. What it binds is not known. This sample is part of a study of early T cells in non-severe SARS-CoV-2 infection. Study-level information: Unsorted whole blood bulk RNA was sequenced, with unpaired chains.

Attachment of unique molecular identifiers was made to individual cDNA molecules. In TCRdb, the 5' RACE reads were re-called with MiXCR into one record per CDR3 protein. The data hold tens of thousands of distinct CDR3 sequences, with about 15% observed a single time. Study-wide results and caveats: There was a bias toward anti-spike CD8 responses in VDJdb matching, which missed private and CD4 specificities.

The germline V gene has CDR1 MNHEY and CDR2 SVGAGI. V lost 1 base and J lost 8; bases outside the gene matches: 11. This CDR3 is built from 16 residues. Sequencing input: whole blood. This TCR came from an adult who was a healthcare worker with PCR-confirmed SARS-CoV-2 infection or an uninfected control (not recorded which). The J gene is TRBJ1-2, the V gene TRBV6-5; 9 bases agree with TRBD1. The DNA for the CDR3 is TGTGCCAGCAGTTACTTGTCCCCCGGGACAGGGAGCGGCTACACCTTC. Amino acid sequence: CASSYLSPGTGSGYTF.